The 26 T cell receptor beta chains in this list originate from one sample, sequenced in a study of lung T cells in sarcoidosis with Löfgren's syndrome. TCRdb ran MiXCR on the reads and lists one entry per CDR3 protein. The sample carries around 2,000 distinct CDR3 sequences, 20% to 25% recorded once. The sample comprised CD4+ T cells from bronchoalveolar lavage. The origin of the receptors is a human donor with sarcoidosis (Löfgren's syndrome or another form), or a control subject (not recorded which).

To note about this clonotype: This may come from a read error, since a much larger clone is one base off. Given the absence of the conserved phenylalanine or tryptophan at the CDR3 end, a read error is likely. This chain joins TRBV5-4 and TRBJ1-4, with D possibly TRBD1 on 5 matching bases. Germline V CDR1 and CDR2: SGHNT, YYREEE (reference sequence). Trimming stripped 0 bases from V and 10 bases from J, with 16 bases between. The CDR3 is 15 amino acids. The chain's CDR3 is CASSLADIQGGKLFL. DNA for the CDR3: TGTGCCAGCAGCTTGGCAGATATCCAGGGAGGAAAACTGTTTCTT.

This clonotype was counted many times. The genes are TRBV5-1 and TRBJ1-1; D gene unclear. V shed 1 base and J shed 4 bases, with 20 bases lying between them. This CDR3 comprises 17 residues. Germline CDR1 is SGHRS and CDR2 is YFSETQ. Here the CDR3 reads CASSLSPPGGAGTEAFF. CDR3 DNA sequence: TGCGCCAGCAGCTTGTCCCCCCCGGGCGGAGCGGGCACTGAAGCTTTCTTT. Together with reference TRBV5-1 and TRBJ1-1, the CDR3 gives the full variable domain: KAGVTQTPRYLIKTRGQQVTLSCSPISGHRSVSWYQQTPGQGLQFLFEYFSETQRNKGNFPGRFSGRQFSNSRSEMNVSTLELGDSALYLCASSLSPPGGAGTEAFFGQGTRLTVV.

The chain has TRBV18 and TRBJ2-1; 9 bases align to TRBD2. V dropped 8 bases and J dropped 8; count of bases not matched to a gene: 10. The CDR3 runs 14 residues. CDR1 is KGHSH, CDR2 LQKENI, per germline. CDR3 protein: CASPGLAGSDEQFF. In nucleotides, the CDR3 is TGTGCCAGCCCCGGTCTAGCGGGAAGCGATGAGCAGTTCTTC.

This clonotype came up many times. V usage is TRBV5-1 and J usage is TRBJ1-1, with a tentative D call TRBD1 (5 bases). Germline V gene data show CDR1 as SGHRS and CDR2 as YFSETQ. Trimming removed 5 bases from V and 7 bases from J, with 21 bases in between. This CDR3 comprises 15 residues. Here the CDR3 reads CASSPPGGAVGEAFF. In DNA form, the CDR3 reads TGCGCCAGCAGTCCACCGGGAGGGGCGGTGGGTGAAGCTTTCTTT. The full variable domain, its missing parts supplied by reference TRBV5-1 and TRBJ1-1, is KAGVTQTPRYLIKTRGQQVTLSCSPISGHRSVSWYQQTPGQGLQFLFEYFSETQRNKGNFPGRFSGRQFSNSRSEMNVSTLELGDSALYLCASSPPGGAVGEAFFGQGTRLTVV.

This clonotype is deemed medium-sized (0.01 to 0.1%). This chain uses TRBV20-1 with TRBJ1-1; a weak D match, TRBD1 (5 bases). CDR3 length: 12 amino acids. Germline assignment: CDR1 DFQATT and CDR2 SNEGSKA (reference sequence). V lost 1 base, J lost 6 bases, and 9 bases lay in between. CDR3 coding DNA: TGCAGTGCTAGAGTGACAGCGGCTGAAGCTTTCTTT. It specifies CSARVTAAEAFF.

By sample fraction, this clonotype is large (0.1 to 1%). The chain employs TRBV7-2 and TRBJ2-7; 8 nucleotides match TRBD1. The CDR3 loop spans 15 amino acids. Trimming cost V 4 bases and J 1 base; bases outside gene matches: 6. Germline-derived CDR1 and CDR2 are SGHTA and FQGNSA. CDR3 DNA: TGTGCCAGCAGCTCGCCGGACAGGGCTTCCTACGAGCAGTACTTC. Translated, it gives CASSSPDRASYEQYF.

This clonotype is categorized as medium-sized. The chain recombines TRBV20-1 with TRBJ2-7, with 7 positions matching TRBD1. With 7 bases clipped from V and 4 bases from J, the junction kept 22 bases outside the gene matches. The CDR3 extends over 17 amino acids. Germline assignment: CDR1 DFQATT and CDR2 SNEGSKA (reference sequence). The CDR3 DNA follows: TGCAGTGGGGCCGGGACCCAGGGGGTTTCCTGGGCATACGAGCAGTACTTC. Protein product: CSGAGTQGVSWAYEQYF.

The chain recombines TRBV20-1 with TRBJ1-2, with a possible D match to TRBD1 (5 bases). CDR3 length equals 12 residues. Germline CDR1 DFQATT, CDR2 SNEGSKA (reference sequence). The V and J ends lost 3 bases and 7 bases respectively, with 12 bases between them. The CDR3 loop reads CSASNRHCGYTF. In DNA, the CDR3 is TGCAGTGCTAGCAACAGGCACTGTGGCTACACCTTC.

To note about this clonotype: This is likely a read error, given that the CDR3 carries no conserved phenylalanine or tryptophan at its end. The rearrangement uses TRBV7-2 and TRBJ2-1; D ambiguous. Deletions cut 5 bases from V and 8 bases from J, with 13 bases between. The CDR3 covers 13 residues. In germline, CDR1 is SGHTA, CDR2 FQGNSA. The CDR3 loop is CASSLPWADEQFL. The CDR3 bases are TGTGCCAGCAGCCTTCCGTGGGCGGATGAGCAGTTCCTC.

J is TRBJ2-7 and V is TRBV2, with D possibly being TRBD2 (6 bases). CDR3 size: 14 residues. CDR1 and CDR2 (germline): SNHLY, FYNNEI. DNA of the CDR3: TGTACCGGCAGTACGAATGGCGGTCGGGGGGAGCAGTACTTC. Translation gives CTGSTNGGRGEQYF. Variable domain in full (rest from reference TRBV2 and TRBJ2-7): EPEVTQTPSHQVTQMGQEVILRCVPISNHLYFYWYRQILGQKVEFLVSFYNNEISEKSEIFDDQFSVERPDGSNFTLKIRSTKLEDSAMYFCTGSTNGGRGEQYFGPGTRLTVT.

This clonotype was counted between two and nine times. A much larger clone sits a single nucleotide away, making a read error possible. The chain combines TRBV28 with TRBJ1-4; D perhaps matches TRBD1 (5 bases). This CDR3 is built from 16 residues. The V gene's germline CDR1 is MDHEN and CDR2 SYDVKM. DNA of the CDR3: TGTGCCAGCAGTTTGTCTGGGACGGCGCTTGGTGAAAAACTGTGTTTT. This sequence encodes CASSLSGTALGEKLCF.

This clonotype has just a few counts. The V and J genes are TRBV5-8 and TRBJ1-2; a possible D gene is TRBD1 (6 bases). V shed 1 base and J shed 2 bases, with 9 bases lying between them. In germline, CDR1 is SGHTS, CDR2 YDEGEE. The CDR3 has 14 amino acids. This CDR3 reads CASSLRGANYGYTF. The CDR3 region has the DNA TGTGCCAGCAGCTTGAGGGGGGCGAACTATGGCTACACCTTC.

Sample share makes this clonotype medium-sized. V usage is TRBV20-1 and J usage is TRBJ2-3; 10 nucleotides line up with TRBD2. Germline CDR1 is DFQATT and CDR2 is SNEGSKA (reference sequence). V dropped 4 bases and J dropped 4; count of bases not matched to a gene: 11. This CDR3 is built from 16 residues. In nucleotides, the CDR3 is TGCAGTGCTATCGGGGGGCCTAGCGGGAGCTCAGATACGCAGTATTTT. This encodes CSAIGGPSGSSDTQYF.

This clonotype occurred a few times. A clone one base away is much larger, so this may be a read error. The genes are TRBV3-1 and TRBJ2-1; 11 bases line up with TRBD2. This CDR3 is built from 16 residues. Germline CDR1 reads LGHDT; CDR2 reads YNNKEL (reference sequence). The CDR3 bases are TGTACCAGCAGCCCTCAGACTAGCGGGGCGGACAATGAGCAGTTCTTC. It is translated as CTSSPQTSGADNEQFF.

Relative to its sample, this clonotype is medium-sized. The chain combines TRBV6-2 or TRBV6-3 with TRBJ1-1, with 7 positions matching TRBD1. V was pared by 5 bases and J by 4 bases, with 10 bases of the junction left unmatched. The CDR3 consists of 15 residues. Germline V gene lookup returns CDR1 MNHEY and CDR2 SVGEGT. Written as DNA, the CDR3 is TGTGCCAGCAGTCGGCCCGGGACAGCCTCCACTGAAGCTTTCTTT. Protein: CASSRPGTASTEAFF.

This clonotype is medium-sized by share. The chain joins TRBV5-6 to TRBJ1-4; D remains unclear. The CDR3 is made up of 13 amino acids. Trimming took 1 base from V and 4 from J, leaving 5 bases between them. Germline assignment: CDR1 SGHDT and CDR2 YYEEEE. This CDR3 reads CASSLTINEKLFF. The CDR3 nucleotides read TGTGCCAGCAGCTTGACGATTAATGAAAAACTGTTTTTT.

This clonotype was counted at least ten times. This chain connects TRBV5-1 to TRBJ2-3, with TRBD1 matching 7 bases. Germline values: CDR1 SGHRS, CDR2 YFSETQ. This CDR3 contains 13 residues. V lost 7 bases and J lost 2; bases outside the gene matches: 4. The CDR3 coding sequence is TGCGCCAGCCGGGACAGCGACACAGATACGCAGTATTTT. It is translated as CASRDSDTDTQYF.

Concerning this clonotype itself: This could be a read error, since a much larger clone is one nucleotide away. The final CDR3 position lacks the conserved phenylalanine or tryptophan, pointing to a likely read error. The chain links TRBV25-1 to TRBJ1-1; D is ambiguous. This CDR3 spans 14 amino acids. Germline CDR1 and CDR2: MGHDK and SYGVNS. Trimming cost V 1 base and J 3 bases, with 9 bases left between them. The CDR3 is CASSEWTADTEAFL. CDR3 DNA sequence: TGTGCCAGCAGTGAATGGACGGCGGACACTGAAGCTTTCCTT.

This clonotype ranks as medium-sized (0.01 to 0.1%). This chain connects TRBV18 to TRBJ1-5; tentatively, D is TRBD1 (5 bases). The ends were cut back, 3 bases at V and 0 bases at J, with 12 bases in the middle. The CDR3 contains 16 residues. Germline values: CDR1 KGHSH, CDR2 LQKENI. In DNA, the CDR3 is TGTGCCAGCTCACCTCCGGGACTGAATAGCAATCAGCCCCAGCATTTT. Protein sequence: CASSPPGLNSNQPQHF.

Of note for this clonotype: This may be a read error: a much more frequent sequence differs by one nucleotide. The chain combines TRBV12-3 or TRBV12-4 with TRBJ2-3; no definite D call. The CDR3 sequence is 12 residues long. CDR3: CASVQSTDTKYF. DNA for the CDR3: TGTGCCAGCGTCCAGTCCACAGATACGAAGTATTTT.

This sequence joins TRBV25-1 and TRBJ1-2; weak D call: TRBD1 (5 bases). The CDR3 has 14 residues. Trimming took 6 bases from V and 3 from J, leaving 14 bases between them. Germline values: CDR1 MGHDK, CDR2 SYGVNS. The CDR3 protein is CASRSTGADYGYTF. The CDR3 region has the DNA TGTGCCAGCAGATCTACCGGGGCGGACTATGGCTACACCTTC.

This clonotype was picked up one time. The CDR3 ends on some other residue instead of the conserved phenylalanine or tryptophan, so this is likely a read error. The chain carries TRBV29-1 and TRBJ1-2; no reliable D call. This CDR3 is 12 amino acids long. V was pared by 7 bases and J by 4 bases, with 13 bases between. Germline V gives CDR1 SQVTM, CDR2 ANQGSEA. As DNA, the CDR3 is TGCAGCGCCTTCGACGGGAGCTATGGCTACACCCTC. It codes for CSAFDGSYGYTL.

This clonotype was seen many times. A much larger clone lies a single base off, so this may be a read error. This sequence joins TRBV18 and TRBJ2-1; 8 bases align to TRBD2. This CDR3 spans 13 amino acids. The germline CDR1 and CDR2 sequences are KGHSH and LQKENI. CDR3 coding DNA: TGTGCCAGCTCACCAGTCGGGGGACTAGGGCAGTCCTTC. Protein product: CASSPVGGLGQSF.

This clonotype was found once. At one of its ends the junction is not consistent with the germline gene, which may arise from a read error. The chain is built from TRBV7-2 and TRBJ2-7, with 9 bases identical to TRBD2. The CDR3 consists of 14 residues. The germline V gene has CDR1 SGHTA and CDR2 FQGNSA. The CDR3: CASSSGGGDDEQYF. In DNA, the CDR3 is TGCGCCAGCAGCTCAGGCGGGGGGGACGACGAGCAGTACTTC.

By sample share, this clonotype is medium-sized. The V call is TRBV12-3 or TRBV12-4, the J call TRBJ2-7; no clear D. V was clipped by 6 bases and J by 3 bases, with 15 bases between them. The CDR3 is 14 residues long. CDR3: CASSPGKAVYEQYF. The CDR3 DNA reads TGTGCCAGCAGCCCTGGCAAGGCCGTCTACGAGCAGTACTTC.

This clonotype is medium-sized. The chain is built from TRBV2 and TRBJ2-1; the D call may be TRBD1 or TRBD2 (8 bases each). There are 14 residues in the CDR3. Germline V gives CDR1 SNHLY, CDR2 FYNNEI. V dropped 4 bases and J dropped 9 bases, with 16 bases sitting between them. CDR3: CASSGQGRGVEQFF. CDR3 in DNA: TGTGCCAGCAGTGGACAGGGGCGGGGGGTTGAGCAGTTCTTC.